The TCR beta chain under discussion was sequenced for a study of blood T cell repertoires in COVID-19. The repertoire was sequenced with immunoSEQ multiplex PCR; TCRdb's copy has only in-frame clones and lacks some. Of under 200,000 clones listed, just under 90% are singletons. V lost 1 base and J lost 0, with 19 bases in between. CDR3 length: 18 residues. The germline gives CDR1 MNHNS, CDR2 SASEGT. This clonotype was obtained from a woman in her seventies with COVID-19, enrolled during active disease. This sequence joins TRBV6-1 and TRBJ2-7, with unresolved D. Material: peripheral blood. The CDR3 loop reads CASSEDEAFYYYSYEQYF. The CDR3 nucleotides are TGTGCCAGCAGTGAAGATGAAGCCTTTTACTACTACTCCTACGAGCAGTACTTC.